The 18 T cell receptor beta chains in this list originate from one sample, sequenced in a study of vaccination and CD4 T cells after COVID-19. CD4+ T cells that had been cultured provided DNA sequenced with the Oncomine TCR Beta short-read assay. TCRdb itself ran the PCR reads through MiXCR, one entry per CDR3 protein. The table lists about 18,000 distinct CDR3 sequences, 40% to 65% of them singletons, with roughly 18% in the top ten. Treatment of the sample: approximately nine-day PBMC culture with coronavirus spike peptide pools or control peptides (ViraFEST assay). These receptors are not linked to any known antigen. The sample here was CD4+ T cells from blood, cultured in vitro, taken before SARS-CoV-2 vaccination. All receptors come from a human donor who had recovered from COVID-19.

This clonotype was picked up a small number of times. The gene calls are TRBV7-6 and TRBJ2-3; D unclear. This CDR3 region has 15 residues. The V end was cut by 0 bases, the J end by 0 bases, with 7 bases between. Germline-derived CDR1 and CDR2 are SGHVS and FNYEAQ. Here the CDR3 DNA reads TGTGCCAGCAGCTTAGCCTGGGCTAGCACAGATACGCAGTATTTT. Translated, it gives CASSLAWASTDTQYF.

CDR3 nucleotide sequence: TGTGCCAGCAGCGGACCTCCAGGGGGGACCGGGGAGCTGTTTTTT. The encoded protein is CASSGPPGGTGELFF. The chain recombines TRBV9 with TRBJ2-2, with D maybe TRBD1 (7 bases). Trimming pared 3 bases from V and 5 bases from J, leaving 14 bases between. CDR3 length: 15 amino acids. In germline, CDR1 is SGDLS, CDR2 YYNGEE.

Judged by abundance, this clonotype is large. The V gene is TRBV7-2, the J gene TRBJ1-5; no reliable D call. V was trimmed by 3 bases and J by 4 bases, leaving 10 bases between them. The CDR3 is 14 amino acids. Per the germline V gene, CDR1 is SGHTA and CDR2 is FQGNSA. CDR3 DNA sequence: TGTGCCAGCAGCTTCGACGGTGGGAATCAGCCCCAGCATTTT. It encodes CASSFDGGNQPQHF.

The chain links TRBV7-8 to TRBJ1-3; D is unclear. Germline CDR1 reads SGHVS; CDR2 reads FQNEAQ. Trimming removed 3 bases at V and 1 base at J, with 4 bases between. This CDR3 spans 13 amino acids. DNA of the CDR3: TGTGCCAGCAGCTTCAGATCTGGAAACACCATATATTTT. It is translated as CASSFRSGNTIYF.

The sample holds a few counts of this clonotype. The rearrangement links TRBV7-2 to TRBJ2-5; D unclear. V was shortened by 0 bases and J by 5 bases, with 7 bases between the two germline ends. This CDR3 has 13 amino acids. Germline CDR1 reads SGHTA; CDR2 reads FQGNSA. The CDR3 protein is CASSLAGTETQYF. The CDR3 DNA follows: TGTGCCAGCAGCTTAGCAGGAACGGAGACCCAGTACTTC. Full variable domain (rest looked up from reference TRBV7-2 and TRBJ2-5): GAGVSQSPSNKVTEKGKDVELRCDPISGHTALYWYRQSLGQGLEFLIYFQGNSAPDKSGLPSDRFSAERTGGSVSTLTIQRTQQEDSAVYLCASSLAGTETQYFGPGTRLLVL.

This clonotype appeared once. The chain combines TRBV7-2 with TRBJ2-5, with a tentative D call TRBD2 (6 bases). The CDR3 contains 17 residues. V was shortened by 2 bases and J by 1 base, with 17 bases between the two germline ends. Germline CDR1 and CDR2: SGHTA and FQGNSA. The CDR3 DNA reads TGTGCCAGCAGCTTATGGAGTAGCGGAATACTCCAAGAGACCCAGTACTTC. Translating gives CASSLWSSGILQETQYF.

This clonotype was detected a few times. V and J are TRBV27 and TRBJ1-6; weak D call: TRBD1 (5 bases). Germline V lookup: CDR1 MNHEY, CDR2 SMNVEV (reference sequence). V was cut by 4 bases and J by 5 bases, with 9 bases left in between. This CDR3 has 14 residues. This CDR3 is CASSSSGHNSPLHF. CDR3 DNA sequence: TGTGCCAGCAGTTCGTCAGGGCATAATTCACCCCTCCACTTT.

The chain couples TRBV12-3 or TRBV12-4 to TRBJ2-3; possibly TRBD2 for D (5 bases). Trimming cost V 2 bases and J 5 bases, with 14 bases left between them. The CDR3 length is 15 residues. The CDR3: CASSLRGITKDTQYF. The CDR3 DNA follows: TGTGCCAGCAGTTTACGGGGAATAACGAAAGATACGCAGTATTTT.

This clonotype was detected only a few times. V gene TRBV27 combines with J gene TRBJ2-3, with 11 positions matching TRBD2. CDR1 MNHEY and CDR2 SMNVEV come from the germline V gene (reference sequence). The V and J ends lost 3 bases and 2 bases, in that order; junction bases with no gene match: 1. This CDR3 contains 15 residues. The DNA of the CDR3 is TGTGCCAGCAGTTTGACTAGCGGGAACACAGATACGCAGTATTTT. Amino acid sequence: CASSLTSGNTDTQYF.

This clonotype was detected a few times. The genes are TRBV7-2 and TRBJ2-2; tentatively, D is TRBD1 (6 bases). Trimming stripped 1 base from V and 3 bases from J, with 9 bases between. CDR1 and CDR2 (germline): SGHTA, FQGNSA. The CDR3 sequence is 15 residues long. The CDR3, as DNA: TGTGCCAGCAGCTTAGTCTGGACAGACACCGGGGAGCTGTTTTTT. Translated, it gives CASSLVWTDTGELFF.

This clonotype came up a few times. The CDR3 sequence is CAAGQGGTDTQYF. CDR3 nucleotide sequence: TGTGCCGCGGGACAGGGAGGCACAGATACGCAGTATTTT. V is TRBV19 and J is TRBJ2-3, with TRBD1 matching 9 bases. V lost 11 bases to trimming and J lost 1 base; unmatched junction nucleotides: 4. The CDR3 runs to 13 residues. Per the germline V gene, CDR1 is LNHDA and CDR2 is SQIVND (reference sequence).

CDR3: CASSQTGPNYGYTF. The CDR3 DNA follows: TGTGCCAGCAGTCAAACAGGGCCGAACTATGGCTACACCTTC. The chain carries TRBV2 and TRBJ1-2, with D perhaps matching TRBD1 (6 bases). The CDR3 sequence is 14 residues long. V lost 5 bases, J lost 2 bases, and 12 bases lay in between. Per the germline V gene, CDR1 is SNHLY and CDR2 is FYNNEI.

This clonotype was seen a few times. The rearrangement joins TRBV27 to TRBJ1-1, with 7 bases matching TRBD1. The CDR3 extends over 14 amino acids. Unmatched junction bases numbered 5, after V lost 5 bases and J lost 2 bases. Germline CDR1 and CDR2: MNHEY and SMNVEV (reference sequence). CDR3 DNA sequence: TGTGCCAGCAGTCGGGGACAGAGAAACACTGAAGCTTTCTTT. Its protein is CASSRGQRNTEAFF.

The genes are TRBV19 and TRBJ1-1; 7 positions match TRBD1. The V gene's germline CDR1 is LNHDA and CDR2 SQIVND (reference sequence). Trimming at V came to 6 bases and at J to 0 bases, leaving 10 bases not matched to a gene. CDR3 length: 16 residues. The chain's CDR3 is CASREQGQIMNTEAFF. In DNA form, the CDR3 reads TGTGCCAGTAGGGAACAGGGACAGATAATGAACACTGAAGCTTTCTTT.

This rearrangement joins TRBV2 to TRBJ2-2; D call uncertain. Germline V gene sequence: CDR1 SNHLY, CDR2 FYNNEI. The CDR3 sequence is 14 residues long. Between the trimmed V and J ends, which lost 0 bases and 4 bases, there was a span of 6 bases. The CDR3 DNA follows: TGTGCCAGCAGTGAAGCGGGGTTCACCGGGGAGCTGTTTTTT. It codes for CASSEAGFTGELFF.

This clonotype was detected a few times. This chain uses TRBV27 with TRBJ1-1, with 7 bases matching TRBD1. Germline V gene data show CDR1 as MNHEY and CDR2 as SMNVEV (reference sequence). Trimming cost V 5 bases and J 4 bases; bases outside gene matches: 10. This CDR3 comprises 15 residues. Here the CDR3 reads CASSPMGQSTTEAFF. CDR3 DNA sequence: TGTGCCAGCAGTCCGATGGGACAGTCGACCACTGAAGCTTTCTTT.

The table lists this clonotype with a few counts. The gene calls are TRBV20-1 and TRBJ2-5; the D is unclear. Per the germline V gene, CDR1 is DFQATT and CDR2 is SNEGSKA (reference sequence). CDR3 length: 11 amino acids. Trimming left V 5 bases short and J 5 bases short, with 9 bases between. CDR3 amino acids: CSALDSETQYF. The CDR3 nucleotides read TGCAGTGCTTTGGATTCGGAGACCCAGTACTTC.

This chain connects TRBV10-2 to TRBJ2-1, with D perhaps matching TRBD1 (6 bases). V was trimmed by 5 bases and J by 0 bases, leaving 11 bases between them. The germline V gene has CDR1 WSHSY and CDR2 SAAADI. The CDR3 contains 15 residues. CDR3 region: CASSRTVSSYNEQFF. In DNA form, the CDR3 reads TGCGCCAGCAGTAGGACAGTGAGCTCCTACAATGAGCAGTTCTTC.